This paragraph covers one T cell receptor beta chain sequence. Its target is unknown. The record originates from a study of cytomegalovirus exposure and HLA in healthy donors. Overall study findings and caveats: The study labeled 180 or so TCR beta chains cytomegalovirus-associated. Later analysis associated a missense DCLRE1C variant with TCR beta V- and J-gene trimming. Sequencing depth roughly uniform across donors was assumed in presence/absence analyses.

CDR1 and CDR2 (germline): LNHDA, SQIVND (reference sequence). This CDR3 is 18 amino acids long. Trimming shortened V by 0 bases and J by 6 bases, and 21 bases separated the two germline ends. Primers for the PCR totalled 60 Vbeta and 13 Jbeta. Original methodology: A follow-up analysis tallied 70 million to 80 million unique TCR beta chains, roughly 11 million shared. Data came from immunoSEQ multiplex PCR; TCRdb stores just in-frame clones and leaves some out. The V and J calls and clone size are taken from that table; D and trimming were inferred from the DNA. The profile shows about 180,000 clones, 65% to 80% of them singletons.

Sequenced input: PBMCs. V and J are TRBV19 and TRBJ1-5, with a possible D match to TRBD1 (6 bases). The TCR was taken from a woman aged 40-49 years in good health and CMV-seronegative. CDR3 region: CASSIDLGGVYGTQPQHF. In nucleotides, the CDR3 is TGTGCCAGTAGTATAGATCTAGGGGGAGTATACGGCACTCAGCCCCAGCATTTT. The complete variable domain, with remaining parts taken from reference TRBV19 and TRBJ1-5, reads DGGITQSPKYLFRKEGQNVTLSCEQNLNHDAMYWYRQDPGQGLRLIYYSQIVNDFQKGDIAEGYSVSREKKESFPLTVTSAQKNPTAFYLCASSIDLGGVYGTQPQHFGDGTRLSIL.